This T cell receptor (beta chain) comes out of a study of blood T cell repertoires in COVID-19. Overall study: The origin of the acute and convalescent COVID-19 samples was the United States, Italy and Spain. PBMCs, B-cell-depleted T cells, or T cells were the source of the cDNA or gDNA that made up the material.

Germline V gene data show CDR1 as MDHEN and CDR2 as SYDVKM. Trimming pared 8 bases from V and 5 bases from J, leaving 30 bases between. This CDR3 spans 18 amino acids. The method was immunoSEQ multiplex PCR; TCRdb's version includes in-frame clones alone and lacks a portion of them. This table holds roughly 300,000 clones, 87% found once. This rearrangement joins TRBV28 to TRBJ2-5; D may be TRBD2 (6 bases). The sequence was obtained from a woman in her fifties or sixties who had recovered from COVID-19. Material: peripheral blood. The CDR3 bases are TGTGCCAGCCCCGCGGATACGCCACCGCGGAGGGAGCGGGAGACCCAGTACTTC. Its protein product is CASPADTPPRRERETQYF.